This T cell receptor (beta chain) was documented in a study of blood T cells in healthy people across ages. For the second PCR, which ran for about 7 to 11 cycles, a sample-barcoded 5' primer and a J-beta primer mix were used. One entry per CDR3 protein, called by TCRdb with MiXCR from the 5' RACE reads. The data show some 890,000 distinct CDR3 sequences, under 35% seen once. Trimming took off 6 bases at V and 2 bases at J, with 8 bases between the two ends. The CDR3 loop spans 13 amino acids. Per germline, CDR1 SEHNR and CDR2 FQNEAQ (reference sequence). General observations from the study: Naive T cell percentage strongly correlated with TCR beta diversity. Any changes in expanded clonotypes were possibly confounded, as donor CMV status remained unknown.

This clonotype has at least ten counts. Its specificity is unknown. This same sample was also taken into another study, of T cells of mothers and their children. As reported in that work: Input to cDNA synthesis comprised all extracted RNA, at a ratio of around 1.6 ug per 15 ul.

The sequence derives from a middle-aged woman in good health. The V gene is TRBV7-9, the J gene TRBJ2-1, with D possibly called TRBD1 or TRBD2 (5 bases each). The source material was blood. CDR3 sequence: CASRRGPYNEQFF. Written as DNA, the CDR3 is TGTGCCAGCAGGAGGGGTCCCTACAATGAGCAGTTCTTC.